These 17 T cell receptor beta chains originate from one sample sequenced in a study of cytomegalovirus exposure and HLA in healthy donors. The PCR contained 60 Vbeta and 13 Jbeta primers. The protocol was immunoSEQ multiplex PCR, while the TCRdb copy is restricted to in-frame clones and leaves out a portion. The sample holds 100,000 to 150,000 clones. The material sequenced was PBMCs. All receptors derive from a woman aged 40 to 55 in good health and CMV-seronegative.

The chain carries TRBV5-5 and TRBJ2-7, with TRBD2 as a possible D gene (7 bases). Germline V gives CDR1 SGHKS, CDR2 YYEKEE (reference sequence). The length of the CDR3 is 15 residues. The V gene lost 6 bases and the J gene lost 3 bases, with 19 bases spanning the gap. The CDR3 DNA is TGTGCCAGCATCCTCGGCTGGGGGGGCCTCTACGAGCAGTACGTC. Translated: CASILGWGGLYEQYV.

The CDR3 region has the DNA TGTGCCAGCAGCGTAGCATGGGGGCAGGTTGAGCAGTTCTTC. This encodes CASSVAWGQVEQFF. The chain carries TRBV9 and TRBJ2-1; weak D call: TRBD1 (6 bases). The germline V gene has CDR1 SGDLS and CDR2 YYNGEE. The V end lost 0 bases, the J end lost 9 bases, and 13 bases lay between the germline ends. The CDR3 contains 14 residues.

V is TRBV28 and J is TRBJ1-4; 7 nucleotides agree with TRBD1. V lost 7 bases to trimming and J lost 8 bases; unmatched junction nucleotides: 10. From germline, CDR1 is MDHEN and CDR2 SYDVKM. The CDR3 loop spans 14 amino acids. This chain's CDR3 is CASTMTGLKEKLFF. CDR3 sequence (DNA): TGTGCCAGCACCATGACAGGGTTGAAAGAAAAACTGTTTTTT.

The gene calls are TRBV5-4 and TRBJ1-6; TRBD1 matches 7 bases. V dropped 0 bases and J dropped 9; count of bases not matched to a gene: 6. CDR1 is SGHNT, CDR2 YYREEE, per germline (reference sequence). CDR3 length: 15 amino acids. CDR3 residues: CASSLDRGPFSPLHF. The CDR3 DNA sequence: TGTGCCAGCAGCTTGGACAGGGGTCCTTTTTCACCCCTCCACTTT.

DNA for the CDR3: TGTGCCAGCTCACCACGGACAGGGAGCGACTCTGGAAACACCATATATTTT. It yields the protein CASSPRTGSDSGNTIYF. V is TRBV18 and J is TRBJ1-3; 8 nucleotides align to TRBD1. Germline CDR1 KGHSH, CDR2 LQKENI. The V segment lost 1 base and the J segment 0 bases; nucleotides outside the gene matches: 5. The CDR3 loop spans 17 amino acids.

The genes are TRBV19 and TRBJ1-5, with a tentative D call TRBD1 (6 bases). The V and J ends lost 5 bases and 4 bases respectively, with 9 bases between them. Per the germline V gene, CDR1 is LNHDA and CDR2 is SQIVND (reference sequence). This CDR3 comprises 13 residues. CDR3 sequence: CASSDRNNQPQHF. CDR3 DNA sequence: TGTGCCAGTAGTGACAGGAATAATCAGCCCCAGCATTTT.

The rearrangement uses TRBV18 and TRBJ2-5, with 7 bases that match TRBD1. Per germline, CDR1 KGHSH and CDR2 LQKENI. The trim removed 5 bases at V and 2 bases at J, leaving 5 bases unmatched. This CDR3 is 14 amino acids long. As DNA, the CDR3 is TGTGCCAGCTCATCACAGGGGTTTCAAGAGACCCAGTACTTC. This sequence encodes CASSSQGFQETQYF.

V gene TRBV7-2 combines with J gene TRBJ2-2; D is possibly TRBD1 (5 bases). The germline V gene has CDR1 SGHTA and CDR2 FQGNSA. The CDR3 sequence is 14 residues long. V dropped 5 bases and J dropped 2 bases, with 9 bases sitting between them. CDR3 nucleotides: TGTGCCAGCAGCCCCGACAGAAACACCGGGGAGCTGTTTTTT. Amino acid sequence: CASSPDRNTGELFF.

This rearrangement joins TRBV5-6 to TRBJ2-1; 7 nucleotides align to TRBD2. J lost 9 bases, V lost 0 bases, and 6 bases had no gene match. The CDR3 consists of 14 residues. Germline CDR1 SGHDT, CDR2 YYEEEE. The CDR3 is CASSLVRGRGEQFF. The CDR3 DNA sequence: TGTGCCAGCAGCTTGGTACGAGGGAGGGGTGAGCAGTTCTTC. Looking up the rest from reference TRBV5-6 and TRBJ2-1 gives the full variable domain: DAGVTQSPTHLIKTRGQQVTLRCSPKSGHDTVSWYQQALGQGPQFIFQYYEEEERQRGNFPDRFSGHQFPNYSSELNVNALLLGDSALYLCASSLVRGRGEQFFGPGTRLTVL.

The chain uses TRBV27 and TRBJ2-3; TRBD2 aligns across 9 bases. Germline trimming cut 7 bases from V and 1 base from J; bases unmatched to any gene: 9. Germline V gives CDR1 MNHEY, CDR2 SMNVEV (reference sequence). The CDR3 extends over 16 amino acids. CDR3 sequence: CASTSGARRGTDTQYF. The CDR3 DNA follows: TGTGCCAGCACTAGCGGGGCACGGCGCGGCACAGATACGCAGTATTTT.

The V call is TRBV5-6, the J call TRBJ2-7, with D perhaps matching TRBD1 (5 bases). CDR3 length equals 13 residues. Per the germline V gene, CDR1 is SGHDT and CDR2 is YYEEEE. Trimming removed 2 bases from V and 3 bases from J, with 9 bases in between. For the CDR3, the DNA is TGTGCCAGCAGCTTTAAGGGGCTCTACGAGCAGTACTTC. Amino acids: CASSFKGLYEQYF.

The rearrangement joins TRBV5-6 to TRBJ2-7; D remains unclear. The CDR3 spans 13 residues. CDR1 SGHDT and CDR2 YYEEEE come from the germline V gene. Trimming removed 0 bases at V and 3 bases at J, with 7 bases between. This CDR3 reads CASSLGPNYEQYF. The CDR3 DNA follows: TGTGCCAGCAGCTTGGGGCCAAACTACGAGCAGTACTTC.

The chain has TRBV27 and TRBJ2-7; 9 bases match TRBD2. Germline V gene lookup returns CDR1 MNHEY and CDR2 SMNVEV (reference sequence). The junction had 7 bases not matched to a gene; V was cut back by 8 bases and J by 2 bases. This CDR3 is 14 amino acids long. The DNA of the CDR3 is TGTGCCAGCGGGGCGAAGCGGGGGGCCTACGAGCAGTACTTC. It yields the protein CASGAKRGAYEQYF.

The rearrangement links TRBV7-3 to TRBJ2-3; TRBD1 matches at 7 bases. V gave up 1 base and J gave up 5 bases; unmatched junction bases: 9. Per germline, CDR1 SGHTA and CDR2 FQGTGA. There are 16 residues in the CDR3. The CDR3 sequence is CASSLRLGRGKDTQYF. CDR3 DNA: TGTGCCAGCAGCTTAAGATTAGGCAGGGGGAAAGATACGCAGTATTTT.

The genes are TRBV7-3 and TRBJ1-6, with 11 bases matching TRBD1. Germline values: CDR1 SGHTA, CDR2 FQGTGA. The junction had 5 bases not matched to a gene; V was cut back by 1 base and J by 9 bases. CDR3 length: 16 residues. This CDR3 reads CASSLNGQGASSPLHF. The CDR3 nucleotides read TGTGCCAGCAGCTTAAATGGACAGGGGGCCAGTTCACCCCTCCACTTT.

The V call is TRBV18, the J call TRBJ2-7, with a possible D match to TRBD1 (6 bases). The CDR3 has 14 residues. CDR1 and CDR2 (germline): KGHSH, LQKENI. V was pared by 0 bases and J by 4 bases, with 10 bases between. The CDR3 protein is CASSPPQGTYEQYF. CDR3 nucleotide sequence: TGTGCCAGCTCACCACCTCAGGGGACGTACGAGCAGTACTTC.

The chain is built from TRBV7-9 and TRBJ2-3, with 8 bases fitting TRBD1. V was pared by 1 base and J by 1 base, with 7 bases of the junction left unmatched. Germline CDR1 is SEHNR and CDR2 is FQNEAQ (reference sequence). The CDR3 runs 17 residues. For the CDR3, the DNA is TGTGCCAGCAGCTTAGTCGCAGGGGGCACGGGCACAGATACGCAGTATTTT. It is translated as CASSLVAGGTGTDTQYF.